This TCR beta chain appears in the sequencing data of a study of T cell repertoires in cytomegalovirus infection. Study-wide context: Public TCR beta signatures marked donors with CMV infection and the matching HLA.

A few counts support this clonotype. Its antigen is not identified. TCRdb re-called the reads through MiXCR, storing one row per CDR3 protein. Among about 400,000 distinct CDR3 sequences listed, approximately 30% were seen once. CDR3 length: 16 residues. CDR1 and CDR2 (germline): WSHSY, SAAADI. J was trimmed by 0 bases and V by 6 bases; bases with no gene match: 5. The origin of this receptor is a human donor in good health (CMV status not recorded). Some clones in this sample may be carry-over from other donors' samples. V is TRBV10-2 and J is TRBJ2-3; TRBD2 agrees at 11 bases. Specimen: cultured PBMCs, collected from culture after CMV antigen stimulation. This chain's CDR3 is CASRGTSGSSTDTQYF. In nucleotides, the CDR3 is TGCGCCAGCAGGGGGACTAGCGGATCTAGCACAGATACGCAGTATTTT.